This record concerns one T cell receptor (beta chain) sequence. Antigen: not known. The data were taken from a study of T cells expressing NK-cell markers. Across the study: With respect to HCMV, most of the eight sequenced donors were seropositive, and one was seronegative. Study-wide results and caveats: These clonotypes also led the CD3+CD56-NKG2C+ fraction in several donors. Nothing established the HCMV specificity of expanded NKG2C+ T cell clones.

5'RACE template switching with UMIs produced the TCR beta cDNA. For each CDR3 protein, TCRdb gives one entry from its re-call of the 5' RACE reads, without DNA. This sample's clone table lists 300,000 to 500,000 distinct CDR3 sequences. The source of this sequence is a woman aged 45-65 years in good health. Sample: blood T cells: a sorted CD56 or NKG2C T cell subset, CD4+ or CD8+ T cells, or bulk PBMC T cells (not recorded which).

The CDR3 region is CASSLGGLNSGANVLTF. V is TRBV5-1 and J is TRBJ2-6; TCRdb names TRBD2, which stays unverified in the absence of DNA. CDR3 length: 17 amino acids. CDR1 and CDR2 (germline): SGHRS, YFSETQ. Full variable domain (outside the CDR3, taken from reference TRBV5-1 and TRBJ2-6): KAGVTQTPRYLIKTRGQQVTLSCSPISGHRSVSWYQQTPGQGLQFLFEYFSETQRNKGNFPGRFSGRQFSNSRSEMNVSTLELGDSALYLCASSLGGLNSGANVLTFGAGSRLTVL.